This record concerns one T cell receptor beta chain sequence. Measured with immunoSEQ multiplex PCR; TCRdb has only the in-frame clones, and not every one. The data show about 310,000 clones, 89% seen once. The sample comes from a study of blood T cell repertoires in COVID-19. The overall study: Whether acute or convalescent, the COVID-19 samples came from the United States, Italy and Spain.

Germline CDR1 and CDR2: SGHRS and YFSETQ. The ends were cut back, 7 bases at V and 1 base at J, with 19 bases in the middle. This CDR3 has 16 amino acids. The receptor comes from a woman aged 35 to 49 who had recovered from COVID-19. The chain combines TRBV5-1 with TRBJ2-3; weak D call: TRBD2 (6 bases). The source material was PBMCs or T cells enriched from blood (not recorded which). The chain's CDR3 is CASSRDGSYGTDTQYF. CDR3 DNA sequence: TGCGCCAGCTCAAGGGACGGGAGTTACGGCACAGATACGCAGTATTTT. The full variable domain, with the rest looked up from reference TRBV5-1 and TRBJ2-3, is KAGVTQTPRYLIKTRGQQVTLSCSPISGHRSVSWYQQTPGQGLQFLFEYFSETQRNKGNFPGRFSGRQFSNSRSEMNVSTLELGDSALYLCASSRDGSYGTDTQYFGPGTRLTVL.